The entry below gives a single T cell receptor beta chain sequence along with its context. PCR primers comprised 60 Vbeta and 13 Jbeta primers. Clones were sequenced by immunoSEQ multiplex PCR, and TCRdb holds only the in-frame ones, with some missing. The profile shows approximately 110,000 clones, around 75% of them singletons. Germline CDR1 SGHRS, CDR2 YFSETQ. V shed 5 bases and J shed 6 bases, with 18 bases lying between them. CDR3 length: 14 residues. The sample originates from a study of cytomegalovirus exposure and HLA in healthy donors. The overall study: Genotyping of roughly 400 donors showed that 80% to 90% belonged to the Caucasian-associated ancestry cluster.

Healthy bone marrow donors made up the cohort. The chain has TRBV5-1 and TRBJ2-7; TRBD1 is a possible D gene (5 bases). The sequence came from a woman between 25 and 40 years old in good health and CMV-seronegative. What was sequenced was PBMCs. The CDR3 spells CASRPERGAGEQYF. CDR3 bases: TGCGCCAGCAGACCCGAAAGGGGCGCCGGCGAGCAGTACTTC.